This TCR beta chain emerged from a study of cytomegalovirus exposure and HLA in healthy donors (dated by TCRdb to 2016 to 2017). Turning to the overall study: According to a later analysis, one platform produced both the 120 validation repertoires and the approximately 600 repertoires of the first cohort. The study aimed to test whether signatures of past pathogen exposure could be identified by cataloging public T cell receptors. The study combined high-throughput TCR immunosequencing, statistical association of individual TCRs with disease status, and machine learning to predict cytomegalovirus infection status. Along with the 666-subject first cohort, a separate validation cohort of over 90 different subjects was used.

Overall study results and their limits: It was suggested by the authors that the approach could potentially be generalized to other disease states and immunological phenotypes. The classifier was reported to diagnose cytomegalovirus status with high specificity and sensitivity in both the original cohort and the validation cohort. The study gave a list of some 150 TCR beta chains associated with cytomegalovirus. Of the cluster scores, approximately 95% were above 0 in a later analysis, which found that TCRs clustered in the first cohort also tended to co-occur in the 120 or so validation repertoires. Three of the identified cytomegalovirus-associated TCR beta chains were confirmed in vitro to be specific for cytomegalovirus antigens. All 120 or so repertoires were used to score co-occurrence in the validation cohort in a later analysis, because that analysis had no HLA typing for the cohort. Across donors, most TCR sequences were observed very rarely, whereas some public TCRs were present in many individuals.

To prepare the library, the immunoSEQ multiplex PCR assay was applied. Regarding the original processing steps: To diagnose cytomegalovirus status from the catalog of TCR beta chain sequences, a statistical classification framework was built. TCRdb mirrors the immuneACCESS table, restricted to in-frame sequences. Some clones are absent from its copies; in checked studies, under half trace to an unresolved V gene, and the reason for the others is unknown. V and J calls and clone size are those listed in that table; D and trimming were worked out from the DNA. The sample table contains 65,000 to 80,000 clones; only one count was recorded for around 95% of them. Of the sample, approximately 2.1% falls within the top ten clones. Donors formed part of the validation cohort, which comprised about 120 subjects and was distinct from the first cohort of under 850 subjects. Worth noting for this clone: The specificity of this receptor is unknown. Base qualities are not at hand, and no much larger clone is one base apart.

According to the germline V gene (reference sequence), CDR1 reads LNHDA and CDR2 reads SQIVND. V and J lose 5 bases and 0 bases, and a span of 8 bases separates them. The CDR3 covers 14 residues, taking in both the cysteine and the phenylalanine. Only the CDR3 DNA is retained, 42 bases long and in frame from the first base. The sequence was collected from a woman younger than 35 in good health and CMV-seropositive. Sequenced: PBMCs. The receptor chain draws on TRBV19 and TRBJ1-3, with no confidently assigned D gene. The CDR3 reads CASSHESSGNTIYF. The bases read TGTGCCAGTAGTCACGAGAGCTCTGGAAACACCATATATTTT.